The 20 T cell receptor beta chains below all came from one sample that was sequenced in a study of Graves' ophthalmopathy and Graves' hyperthyroidism. RNA served as the template for amplifying TCR beta CDR3 regions. The first round was an RT-PCR with HTBI primers, and the second round was a multiplex PCR. TCRdb reprocessed the multiplex PCR reads with MiXCR, giving one entry per CDR3 protein. The sample gives 300,000 to 450,000 distinct CDR3 sequences, 17% of which show up once; roughly 2.4% is in the top ten. Input material: peripheral blood. Receptors originate from an adult woman with stable Graves' hyperthyroidism.

Many counts were recorded for this clonotype. The rearrangement joins TRBV6-2 or TRBV6-3 to TRBJ2-7, with 7 bases identical to TRBD1. This CDR3 is built from 14 residues. CDR1 and CDR2 from the germline V gene are MNHEY and SVGEGT. Trimming removed 5 bases from V and 2 bases from J; junction bases left unmatched: 6. CDR3 nucleotide sequence: TGTGCCAGCAGTCGTGGGGACAGAGCCTACGAGCAGTACTTC. Translating gives CASSRGDRAYEQYF.

Ten or more counts support this clonotype. The chain joins TRBV7-2 to TRBJ1-1, with TRBD1 identical over 7 bases. The CDR3 has 15 residues. With V trimmed by 5 bases and J by 1 base, 7 bases remained unmatched. Germline V gene data show CDR1 as SGHTA and CDR2 as FQGNSA. In nucleotides, the CDR3 is TGTGCCAGCAGCGTACTACAGGGGTGGAACACTGAAGCTTTCTTT. Amino acid sequence: CASSVLQGWNTEAFF.

This clonotype was recorded many times. The chain has TRBV20-1 and TRBJ1-1; the D is unclear. Germline-derived CDR1 and CDR2 are DFQATT and SNEGSKA (reference sequence). CDR3 length equals 13 residues. V was shortened by 3 bases and J by 0 bases, with 8 bases between the two germline ends. Written as DNA, the CDR3 is TGCAGTGCTAGCTGGCTGATGAACACTGAAGCTTTCTTT. It specifies CSASWLMNTEAFF.

The rearrangement uses TRBV19 and TRBJ1-5; D unclear. Trimming stripped 5 bases from V and 5 bases from J, with 19 bases between. There are 16 residues in the CDR3. Germline assignment: CDR1 LNHDA and CDR2 SQIVND (reference sequence). CDR3 residues: CASSLSGSLSDQPQHF. CDR3 DNA: TGTGCCAGTAGTCTTTCCGGGTCCCTGAGCGATCAGCCCCAGCATTTT. The full variable domain, completed using reference TRBV19 and TRBJ1-5, is DGGITQSPKYLFRKEGQNVTLSCEQNLNHDAMYWYRQDPGQGLRLIYYSQIVNDFQKGDIAEGYSVSREKKESFPLTVTSAQKNPTAFYLCASSLSGSLSDQPQHFGDGTRLSIL.

In its sample, this clonotype was seen many times. The chain has TRBV27 and TRBJ2-5; D tentatively fits TRBD1 or TRBD2 (5 bases each). CDR1 and CDR2 (germline): MNHEY, SMNVEV (reference sequence). Trimming removed 1 base from V and 2 bases from J, with 5 bases in between. There are 13 residues in the CDR3. Here the CDR3 reads CASSLWGQETQYF. The CDR3 DNA follows: TGTGCCAGCAGTTTATGGGGGCAAGAGACCCAGTACTTC.

This clonotype was detected ten times or more. J is TRBJ2-5 and V is TRBV27; 7 bases match TRBD2. The germline gives CDR1 MNHEY, CDR2 SMNVEV (reference sequence). The CDR3 covers 15 residues. The trim removed 7 bases at V and 4 bases at J, leaving 12 bases unmatched. CDR3 sequence: CASKRTTSSGETQYF. The CDR3 DNA follows: TGTGCCAGCAAACGAACGACTAGCTCGGGAGAGACCCAGTACTTC.

This clonotype was seen repeatedly, ten times or more. V is TRBV6-5 and J is TRBJ2-5; D uncertain. The V gene lost 1 base and the J gene lost 8 bases, with 17 bases spanning the gap. The CDR3 sequence is 15 residues long. CDR1 is MNHEY, CDR2 SVGAGI, per germline. CDR3 region: CASSYLESRPGTQYF. The CDR3 bases are TGTGCCAGCAGTTACTTAGAATCCCGGCCGGGCACCCAGTACTTC.

The genes are TRBV6-5 and TRBJ2-7; 8 nucleotides line up with TRBD1. Germline lookup yields CDR1 MNHEY and CDR2 SVGAGI. Trimming removed 2 bases from V and 4 bases from J; junction bases left unmatched: 10. The CDR3 is made up of 16 amino acids. The CDR3 region is CASSYGWQGATYEQYF. CDR3 in DNA: TGTGCCAGCAGTTACGGATGGCAGGGGGCGACATACGAGCAGTACTTC.

This clonotype was counted at least ten times. The chain links TRBV30 to TRBJ2-5, with D perhaps matching TRBD1 or TRBD2 (5 bases each). The CDR3 runs 13 residues. Trimming stripped 4 bases from V and 5 bases from J, with 14 bases between. Per the germline V gene, CDR1 is GTSNPN and CDR2 is SVGIG (reference sequence). As DNA, the CDR3 is TGTGCCTGGAAGGGCAGGGACCTGGAGACCCAGTACTTC. This translates into CAWKGRDLETQYF.

This chain's CDR3 is CASRGQGANNSPLHF. The CDR3 region has the DNA TGTGCCAGCAGGGGACAGGGAGCAAATAATTCACCCCTCCACTTT. This chain connects TRBV6-1 to TRBJ1-6, with 9 bases identical to TRBD1. This CDR3 comprises 15 residues. Germline V gene data show CDR1 as MNHNS and CDR2 as SASEGT. Germline trimming cut 6 bases from V and 5 bases from J; bases unmatched to any gene: 5.

This clonotype has a count of ten or more. This sequence joins TRBV2 and TRBJ2-7, with D perhaps TRBD2 (5 bases). CDR1 and CDR2 from the germline V gene are SNHLY and FYNNEI. Trimming cost V 3 bases and J 0 bases, with 9 bases left between them. The CDR3 is 14 amino acids. The CDR3 here is CASSESSVSYEQYF. The DNA for the CDR3 is TGTGCCAGCAGTGAGAGTAGCGTCTCCTACGAGCAGTACTTC.

This clonotype has ten or more counts. The chain uses TRBV12-3 or TRBV12-4 and TRBJ1-1; D may be TRBD1 (5 bases). This CDR3 has 13 amino acids. V lost 10 bases to trimming and J lost 5 bases, with 17 bases between them. The DNA of the CDR3 is TGTGCCACCCTACGGGGGGGAAGTACTGAAGCTTTCTTT. Its translation: CATLRGGSTEAFF.

This clonotype was seen many times. The chain links TRBV10-3 to TRBJ2-2; tentative D call: TRBD2 (7 bases). The length of the CDR3 is 18 residues. V dropped 6 bases and J dropped 3 bases, with 23 bases sitting between them. Germline-derived CDR1 and CDR2 are ENHRY and SYGVKD. In DNA form, the CDR3 reads TGTGCCATCAGGGACCCGGACAGAGCGGGACCCGACACCGGGGAGCTGTTTTTT. This encodes CAIRDPDRAGPDTGELFF.

The chain has TRBV3-1 and TRBJ2-4; no definite D call. This CDR3 region has 17 residues. V was pared by 4 bases and J by 0 bases, with 16 bases between. The germline V gene encodes CDR1 LGHDT and CDR2 YNNKEL (reference sequence). The CDR3 reads CASSPTFPYLAKNIQYF. CDR3 sequence (DNA): TGTGCCAGCAGCCCGACCTTTCCTTACCTAGCCAAAAACATTCAGTACTTC. The whole variable domain, remainder taken from reference TRBV3-1 and TRBJ2-4, is DTAVSQTPKYLVTQMGNDKSIKCEQNLGHDTMYWYKQDSKKFLKIMFSYNNKELIINETVPNRFSPKSPDKAHLNLHINSLELGDSAVYFCASSPTFPYLAKNIQYFGAGTRLSVL.

This clonotype was picked up many times. This rearrangement joins TRBV9 to TRBJ2-2; D possibly matches TRBD1 or TRBD2 (6 bases each). Germline V gene sequence: CDR1 SGDLS, CDR2 YYNGEE. The CDR3 has 16 amino acids. V lost 3 bases and J lost 2, with 14 bases in between. DNA for the CDR3: TGTGCCAGCAGCGAGGGGGGACTGCACAACACCGGGGAGCTGTTTTTT. Translation gives CASSEGGLHNTGELFF.

This clonotype has ten or more counts. V gene TRBV11-2 combines with J gene TRBJ1-2, with 7 positions matching TRBD1. The germline V gene encodes CDR1 SGHAT and CDR2 FQNNGV. Trimming removed 1 base from V and 4 bases from J; junction bases left unmatched: 6. The CDR3 is made up of 15 amino acids. The CDR3 DNA is TGTGCCAGCAGCTTAGGAGGGGGCCAGGGCTATGGCTACACCTTC. Protein product: CASSLGGGQGYGYTF.

This clonotype was recorded at least ten times. The chain has TRBV28 and TRBJ1-2; 7 bases align to TRBD1. V trimming: 2 bases; J trimming: 4 bases; junction bases outside the gene matches: 7. CDR3 size: 15 residues. CDR1 is MDHEN and CDR2 is SYDVKM in the germline V gene. The CDR3 bases are TGTGCCAGCAGTTTAATGGGGCAGGGGGGCTATGGCTACACCTTC. Translation: CASSLMGQGGYGYTF.

This clonotype has a handful of counts. The rearrangement uses TRBV7-2 and TRBJ2-7; D is perhaps TRBD1 or TRBD2 (5 bases each). V was pared by 2 bases and J by 3 bases, with 14 bases between. The CDR3 runs to 15 residues. Germline values: CDR1 SGHTA, CDR2 FQGNSA. CDR3 bases: TGTGCCAGCAGCTTACAGGGACCCTCCGTCTACGAGCAGTACTTC. Its translation is CASSLQGPSVYEQYF.

Ten or more counts support this clonotype. V usage is TRBV14 and J usage is TRBJ1-1, with D unresolved. CDR1 is SGHDN, CDR2 FVKESK, per germline. The CDR3 covers 15 residues. V was pared by 1 base and J by 1 base, with 10 bases between. The chain's CDR3 is CASSQVLGWNTEAFF. CDR3 in DNA: TGTGCCAGCAGCCAAGTTTTAGGGTGGAACACTGAAGCTTTCTTT.

This clonotype was seen repeatedly, ten times or more. The chain couples TRBV6-2 or TRBV6-3 to TRBJ2-7; D is uncertain. Trimming left V 2 bases short and J 2 bases short, with 4 bases between. In germline, CDR1 is MNHEY, CDR2 SVGEGT. The CDR3 sequence is 12 residues long. The CDR3 here is CASSYTPYEQYF. In nucleotides, the CDR3 is TGTGCCAGCAGTTACACTCCCTACGAGCAGTACTTC.